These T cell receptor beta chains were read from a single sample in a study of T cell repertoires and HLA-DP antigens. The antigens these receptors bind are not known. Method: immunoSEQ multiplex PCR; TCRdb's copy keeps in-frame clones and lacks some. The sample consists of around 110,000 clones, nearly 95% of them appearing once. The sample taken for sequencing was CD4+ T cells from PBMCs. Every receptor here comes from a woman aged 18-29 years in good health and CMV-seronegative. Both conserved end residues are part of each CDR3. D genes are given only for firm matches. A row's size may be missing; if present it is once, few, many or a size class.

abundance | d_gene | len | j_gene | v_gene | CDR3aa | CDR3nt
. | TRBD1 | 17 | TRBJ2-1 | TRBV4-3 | CASSQDGAGTDHNEQFF | TGCGCCAGCAGCCAAGATGGGGCCGGGACAGACCACAATGAGCAGTTCTTC
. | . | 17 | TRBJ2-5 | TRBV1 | CTSSLPRRGQYQETQYF | TGCACCAGCAGCCTCCCAAGGCGCGGGCAGTACCAAGAGACCCAGTACTTC
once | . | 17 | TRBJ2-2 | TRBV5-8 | CASSALPGTSNTGELFF | TGTGCCAGCAGCGCCCTCCCCGGGACATCGAACACCGGGGAGCTGTTTTTT
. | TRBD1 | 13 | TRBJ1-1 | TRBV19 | CASTNRGPTEAFF | TGTGCCAGTACGAACAGGGGGCCCACTGAAGCTTTCTTT
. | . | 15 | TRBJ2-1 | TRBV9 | CASSGFGVSYNEQFF | TGTGCCAGCAGCGGCTTCGGGGTCTCCTACAATGAGCAGTTCTTC
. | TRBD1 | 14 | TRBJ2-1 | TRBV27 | CASSRDRTYNEQFF | TGTGCCAGCAGTCGGGACAGGACCTACAATGAGCAGTTCTTC
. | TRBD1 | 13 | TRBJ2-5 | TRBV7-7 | CASSLDRRETQYF | TGTGCTAGCAGCCTGGACAGGCGAGAGACCCAGTACTTC
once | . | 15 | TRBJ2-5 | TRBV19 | CASSRTLRPQETQYF | TGTGCCAGTAGCCGGACCCTGCGCCCACAAGAGACCCAGTACTTC
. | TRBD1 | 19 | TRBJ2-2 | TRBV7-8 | CASILRLAHGTGAAGELFF | TGTGCCAGCATCCTCCGTCTCGCGCACGGGACAGGGGCTGCCGGGGAGCTGTTTTTT
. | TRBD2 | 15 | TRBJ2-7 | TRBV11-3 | CASSPGTSGSDEQYF | TGTGCCAGCAGCCCGGGGACTAGCGGGAGCGACGAGCAGTACTTC
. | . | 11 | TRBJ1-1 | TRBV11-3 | CASSEGTEAFF | TGTGCCAGCAGCGAGGGGACTGAAGCTTTCTTT
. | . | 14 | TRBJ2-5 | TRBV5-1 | CASSSYGGPETQYF | TGCGCCAGCAGCTCCTACGGAGGGCCGGAGACCCAGTACTTC
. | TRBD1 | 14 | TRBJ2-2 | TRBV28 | CASLRDRGTGELFF | TGTGCCAGTCTCCGGGACAGGGGCACCGGGGAGCTGTTTTTT
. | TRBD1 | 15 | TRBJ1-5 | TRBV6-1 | CASSEGDRDGQPQHF | TGTGCCAGCAGTGAAGGAGACAGGGACGGTCAGCCCCAGCATTTT
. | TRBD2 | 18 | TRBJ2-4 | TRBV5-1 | CASSSSTSGGRGKNIQYF | TGCGCCAGCAGCTCCTCGACTAGCGGGGGGCGAGGCAAAAACATTCAGTACTTC
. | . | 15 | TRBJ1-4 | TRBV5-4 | CASSLLQGPNEKLFF | TGTGCCAGCAGCCTGCTCCAGGGGCCGAATGAAAAACTGTTTTTT
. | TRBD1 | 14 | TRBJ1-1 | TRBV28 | CASTSTGGNTEAFF | TGTGCCAGCACCTCGACAGGGGGGAACACTGAAGCTTTCTTT